This passage covers 22 T cell receptor beta chains from one sample sequenced in a study of T-cell memory formation after mild COVID-19. One entry per CDR3 protein, called by TCRdb with MiXCR from the 5' RACE reads. The sample shows 200,000 to 300,000 distinct CDR3 sequences, 8% to 9.5% of them seen only once. Sequencing was performed on PBMCs or a T cell subset sorted from them (not recorded which). These receptors all come from a man aged 18 to 29 who had mild COVID-19 (a few samples of this study predate the infection). Cell type and time point are not known.

This clonotype was detected ten times or more. The chain's CDR3 is CASSHRREDSGSYEQYV. The CDR3 nucleotides are TGTGCCAGCAGCCACCGGAGGGAGGACAGCGGCTCCTACGAGCAGTACGTC. The chain is built from TRBV14 and TRBJ2-7; D may be TRBD1 or TRBD2 (6 bases each). V gave up 3 bases and J gave up 0 bases, with 18 bases separating them. Germline V gene data show CDR1 as SGHDN and CDR2 as FVKESK. The CDR3 contains 17 residues.

This clonotype was seen only a few times. The gene calls are TRBV12-3 or TRBV12-4 and TRBJ1-6, with TRBD1 matching 8 bases. The CDR3 length is 17 residues. V was clipped by 5 bases and J by 10 bases; unmatched bases: 16. CDR3 in DNA: TGTGCCAGCAGTCGAACCACCCGACAGGGGAGAGGCTCACCCCTCCACTTT. This sequence encodes CASSRTTRQGRGSPLHF.

V usage is TRBV12-3 or TRBV12-4 and J usage is TRBJ1-5; a weak D match, TRBD1 (6 bases). Between the trimmed V and J ends, which lost 6 bases and 4 bases, there was a span of 19 bases. The CDR3 is 16 residues long. CDR3 in amino acids: CASSPNKGVGNQPQHF. The CDR3 nucleotides read TGTGCCAGCAGCCCCAACAAGGGGGTAGGGAATCAGCCCCAGCATTTT.

This clonotype was counted many times. The chain joins TRBV5-5 to TRBJ2-1; D remains ambiguous. V lost 0 bases to trimming and J lost 2 bases, with 9 bases between them. The CDR3 is 15 residues long. CDR1 is SGHKS, CDR2 YYEKEE, per germline (reference sequence). The CDR3 protein is CASSLAWGPYNEQFF. CDR3 in DNA: TGTGCCAGCAGCTTGGCCTGGGGTCCCTACAATGAGCAGTTCTTC.

V gene TRBV5-1 combines with J gene TRBJ2-2; no reliable D call. Germline CDR1 is SGHRS and CDR2 is YFSETQ. CDR3 length: 14 residues. V lost 1 base to trimming and J lost 6 bases, with 10 bases between them. This CDR3 reads CASSLTVGSGELFF. In nucleotides, the CDR3 is TGCGCCAGCAGCTTGACTGTGGGCTCCGGGGAGCTGTTTTTT.

This rearrangement joins TRBV5-1 to TRBJ2-2; 7 positions match TRBD2. CDR3 length equals 15 residues. The V segment lost 2 bases and the J segment 1 base; nucleotides outside the gene matches: 2. Per germline, CDR1 SGHRS and CDR2 YFSETQ. CDR3 nucleotides: TGCGCCAGCAGCTTAAGCGGGGTGAACACCGGGGAGCTGTTTTTT. Protein sequence: CASSLSGVNTGELFF.

The CDR3 protein is CASSTGQVYGYTF. CDR3 DNA: TGTGCCAGCTCAACAGGACAGGTTTATGGCTACACCTTC. J is TRBJ1-2 and V is TRBV18; 7 bases are shared with TRBD1. The trim removed 5 bases at V and 5 bases at J, leaving 5 bases unmatched. CDR1 and CDR2 (germline): KGHSH, LQKENI. The CDR3 has 13 residues.

This clonotype was seen a handful of times. The chain couples TRBV20-1 to TRBJ2-3, with no clear D. This CDR3 is 11 amino acids long. Germline values: CDR1 DFQATT, CDR2 SNEGSKA (reference sequence). Trimming took 3 bases from V and 6 from J, leaving 7 bases between them. CDR3 residues: CSASLGDTQYF. In DNA, the CDR3 is TGCAGTGCTAGTTTAGGCGATACGCAGTATTTT.

This clonotype appeared many times. The chain couples TRBV20-1 to TRBJ2-5, with D possibly called TRBD1 or TRBD2 (5 bases each). Trimming left V 2 bases short and J 0 bases short, with 13 bases between. Germline CDR1 and CDR2: DFQATT and SNEGSKA (reference sequence). The CDR3 runs to 15 residues. The CDR3 here is CSARRSGTYQETQYF. CDR3 nucleotide sequence: TGCAGTGCTAGACGCTCGGGGACGTACCAAGAGACCCAGTACTTC.

This clonotype occurred a few times. The chain recombines TRBV29-1 with TRBJ2-7; D remains ambiguous. Germline loops: CDR1 SQVTM, CDR2 ANQGSEA. Trimming removed 7 bases from V and 0 bases from J, with 10 bases in between. This CDR3 is 12 amino acids long. The DNA for the CDR3 is TGCAGCGGCACATTGAGCTCCTACGAGCAGTACTTC. It codes for CSGTLSSYEQYF.

V and J are TRBV12-3 or TRBV12-4 and TRBJ2-1; D gene unclear. The CDR3 spans 15 residues. Trimming took 3 bases from V and 0 from J, leaving 9 bases between them. CDR3 bases: TGTGCCAGCAGTTTCGACTGGAGCTCCTACAATGAGCAGTTCTTC. Protein product: CASSFDWSSYNEQFF.

The genes are TRBV20-1 and TRBJ2-3; D call uncertain. Germline CDR1 and CDR2: DFQATT and SNEGSKA (reference sequence). Trimming left V 4 bases short and J 2 bases short, with 7 bases between. The CDR3 runs 12 residues. The CDR3 region is CSANPITDTQYF. The DNA for the CDR3 is TGCAGTGCTAATCCGATCACAGATACGCAGTATTTT.

The chain has TRBV7-9 and TRBJ1-1, with D possibly being TRBD1 (6 bases). Trimming took off 5 bases at V and 5 bases at J, with 18 bases between the two ends. The CDR3 has 15 amino acids. Germline CDR1 SEHNR, CDR2 FQNEAQ (reference sequence). The CDR3 loop is CASSIITRGPTEAFF. The CDR3, as DNA: TGTGCCAGCAGCATCATTACCAGGGGCCCGACTGAAGCTTTCTTT.

This clonotype was picked up many times. V and J are TRBV7-6 and TRBJ2-1; tentatively, D is TRBD1 (5 bases). Germline CDR1 is SGHVS and CDR2 is FNYEAQ. The V and J ends lost 4 bases and 10 bases respectively, with 14 bases between them. The CDR3 has 13 amino acids. CDR3 sequence (DNA): TGTGCCAGCAGCTCGGACATCCCAAGCGAGCAGTTCTTC. This sequence encodes CASSSDIPSEQFF.

This clonotype was detected only a few times. The rearrangement joins TRBV5-1 to TRBJ2-2, with TRBD2 identical over 12 bases. Losses at the gene ends were 7 bases for V and 0 bases for J; bases not matched to a gene: 13. Looked up from germline, CDR1 is SGHRS and CDR2 is YFSETQ. This CDR3 has 19 residues. DNA of the CDR3: TGCGCCAGCCGACGGACTAGCGGGAAAACAGACCCGAACACCGGGGAGCTGTTTTTT. Its protein is CASRRTSGKTDPNTGELFF.

The chain carries TRBV25-1 and TRBJ1-1; no clear D. Trimming removed 0 bases at V and 9 bases at J, with 17 bases between. The CDR3 consists of 15 residues. The V gene's germline CDR1 is MGHDK and CDR2 SYGVNS. CDR3 sequence: CASSEYEPGGVKAFF. The CDR3, as DNA: TGTGCCAGCAGTGAATATGAGCCAGGCGGCGTGAAAGCTTTCTTT.

The table lists this clonotype with many counts. The V and J genes are TRBV15 and TRBJ1-1; D is uncertain. Germline CDR1 and CDR2: LNHNV and YYDKDF (reference sequence). The CDR3 covers 12 residues. V shed 0 bases and J shed 10 bases, with 9 bases lying between them. As DNA, the CDR3 is TGTGCCACCAGCAGAGATGTCGAGGGAGCTTTCTTT. This sequence encodes CATSRDVEGAFF.

This clonotype has only a few counts. The chain uses TRBV7-2 and TRBJ2-5, with TRBD2 matching over 10 bases. Germline CDR1 SGHTA, CDR2 FQGNSA. J gave up 4 bases and V 9 bases, and 5 bases lay outside the gene matches. CDR3 length: 13 residues. The CDR3, as DNA: TGTGCCAGTAGCGGGGGGCCCGGAGAGACCCAGTACTTC. Its protein product is CASSGGPGETQYF.

In this sample, this clonotype turned up many times. In DNA, the CDR3 is TGTGCCAGCACCTCCACCGATTGGACAGGGGCAGCCGGTGAGCAGTTCTTC. Encoded protein: CASTSTDWTGAAGEQFF. J is TRBJ2-1 and V is TRBV7-9, with 9 positions matching TRBD1. Germline V CDR1 and CDR2: SEHNR, FQNEAQ (reference sequence). V lost 7 bases to trimming and J lost 9 bases; unmatched junction nucleotides: 19. The CDR3 runs 17 residues. The whole variable domain, remainder taken from reference TRBV7-9 and TRBJ2-1, is DTGVSQNPRHKITKRGQNVTFRCDPISEHNRLYWYRQTLGQGPEFLTYFQNEAQLEKSRLLSDRFSAERPKGSFSTLEIQRTEQGDSAMYLCASTSTDWTGAAGEQFFGPGTRLTVL.

This clonotype was observed at least ten times. In DNA, the CDR3 is TGCGCCAGCAGCTTGGACCTTAGACGGAGTGAGCAGTTCTTC. It encodes CASSLDLRRSEQFF. The chain links TRBV5-1 to TRBJ2-1; no firm D call. Germline CDR1 reads SGHRS; CDR2 reads YFSETQ. This CDR3 comprises 14 residues. Deletions cut 0 bases from V and 9 bases from J, with 13 bases between.

This clonotype was observed a handful of times. DNA for the CDR3: TGTGCCAGCAGTTTACGGCTAGCGGGGGGCACGCTCAATGAGCAGTTCTTC. Amino acid sequence: CASSLRLAGGTLNEQFF. The chain recombines TRBV12-3 or TRBV12-4 with TRBJ2-1; TRBD2 matches at 11 bases. V lost 2 bases and J lost 6; bases outside the gene matches: 9. CDR3 length equals 17 residues.

J is TRBJ2-3 and V is TRBV7-2; 8 bases line up with TRBD2. Germline CDR1 SGHTA, CDR2 FQGNSA. With 8 bases clipped from V and 2 bases from J, the junction kept 6 bases outside the gene matches. CDR3 length: 14 amino acids. In nucleotides, the CDR3 is TGTGCCAGCGCGGCGGGGGGTGCCACAGATACGCAGTATTTT. Amino acids: CASAAGGATDTQYF.